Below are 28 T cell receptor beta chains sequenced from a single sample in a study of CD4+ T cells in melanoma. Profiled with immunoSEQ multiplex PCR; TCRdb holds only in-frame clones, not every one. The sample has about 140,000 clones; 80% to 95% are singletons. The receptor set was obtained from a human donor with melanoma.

CDR3 residues: CASSPQPTSTGEQFF. The CDR3 DNA reads TGCGCCAGCAGCCCCCAGCCGACTAGCACGGGTGAGCAGTTCTTC. The chain employs TRBV5-1 and TRBJ2-1; TRBD2 aligns across 7 bases. Germline assignment: CDR1 SGHRS and CDR2 YFSETQ. The junction had 13 bases not matched to a gene; V was cut back by 4 bases and J by 9 bases. There are 15 residues in the CDR3.

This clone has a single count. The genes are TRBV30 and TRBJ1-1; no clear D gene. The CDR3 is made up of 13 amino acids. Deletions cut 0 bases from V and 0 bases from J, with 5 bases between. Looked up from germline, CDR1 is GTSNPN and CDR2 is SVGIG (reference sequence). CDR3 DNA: TGTGCCTGGAGTGTAGGTTTGAACACTGAAGCTTTCTTT. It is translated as CAWSVGLNTEAFF.

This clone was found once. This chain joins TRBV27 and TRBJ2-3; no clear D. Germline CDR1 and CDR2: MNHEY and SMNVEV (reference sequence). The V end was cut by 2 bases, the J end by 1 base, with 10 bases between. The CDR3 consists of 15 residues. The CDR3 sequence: CASSLNRVGTDTQYF. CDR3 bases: TGTGCCAGCAGTTTAAATAGGGTTGGCACAGATACGCAGTATTTT.

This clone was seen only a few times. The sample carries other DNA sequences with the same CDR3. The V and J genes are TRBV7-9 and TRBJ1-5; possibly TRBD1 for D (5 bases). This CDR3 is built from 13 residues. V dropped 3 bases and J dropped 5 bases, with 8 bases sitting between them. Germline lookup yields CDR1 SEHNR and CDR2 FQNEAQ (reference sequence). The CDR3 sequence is CASSLQGDQPQHF. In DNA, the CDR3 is TGTGCCAGCAGCTTGCAAGGGGATCAGCCCCAGCATTTT.

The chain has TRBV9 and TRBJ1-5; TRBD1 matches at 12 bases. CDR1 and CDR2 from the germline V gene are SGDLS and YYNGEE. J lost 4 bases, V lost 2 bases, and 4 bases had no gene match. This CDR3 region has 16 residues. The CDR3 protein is CASSVGDRGLNQPQHF. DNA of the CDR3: TGTGCCAGCAGCGTTGGGGACAGGGGGCTTAATCAGCCCCAGCATTTT.

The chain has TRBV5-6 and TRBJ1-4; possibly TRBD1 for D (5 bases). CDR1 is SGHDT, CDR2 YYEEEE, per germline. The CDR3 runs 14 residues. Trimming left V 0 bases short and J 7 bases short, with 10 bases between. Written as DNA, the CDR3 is TGTGCCAGCAGCTTGGGAGGGGTGGGTGAAAAACTGTTTTTT. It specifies CASSLGGVGEKLFF.

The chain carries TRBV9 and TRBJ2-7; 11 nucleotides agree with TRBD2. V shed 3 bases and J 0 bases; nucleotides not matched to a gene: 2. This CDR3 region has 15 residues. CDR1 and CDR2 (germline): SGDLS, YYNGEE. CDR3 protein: CASSEGLAASYEQYF. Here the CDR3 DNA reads TGTGCCAGCAGCGAGGGACTAGCGGCCTCCTACGAGCAGTACTTC.

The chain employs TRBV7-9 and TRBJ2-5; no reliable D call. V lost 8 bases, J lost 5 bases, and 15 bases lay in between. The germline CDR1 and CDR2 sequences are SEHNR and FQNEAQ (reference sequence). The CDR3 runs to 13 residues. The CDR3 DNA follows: TGTGCCAGCCACTTTAGGGCTGGCGAGACCCAGTACTTC. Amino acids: CASHFRAGETQYF.

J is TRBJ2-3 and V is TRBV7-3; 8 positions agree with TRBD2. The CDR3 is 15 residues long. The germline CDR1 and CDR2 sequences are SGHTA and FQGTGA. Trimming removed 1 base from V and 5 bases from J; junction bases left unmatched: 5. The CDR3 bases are TGTGCCAGCAGCTTAAATAGCGGGGCCGTAGATACGCAGTATTTT. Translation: CASSLNSGAVDTQYF.

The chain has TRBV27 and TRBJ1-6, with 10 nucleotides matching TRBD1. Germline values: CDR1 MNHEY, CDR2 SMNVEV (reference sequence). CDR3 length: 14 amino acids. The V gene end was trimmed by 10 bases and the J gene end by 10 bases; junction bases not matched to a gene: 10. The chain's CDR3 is CATADRGRGSPLHF. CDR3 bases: TGTGCCACCGCTGACAGGGGGCGAGGATCACCCCTCCACTTT.

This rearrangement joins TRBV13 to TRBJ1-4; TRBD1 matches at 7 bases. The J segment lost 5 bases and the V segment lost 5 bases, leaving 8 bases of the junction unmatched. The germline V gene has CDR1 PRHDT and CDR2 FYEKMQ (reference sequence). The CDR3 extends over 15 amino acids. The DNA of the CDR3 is TGTGCCAGCAGCCGACCAGGGGGAGGCAATGAAAAACTGTTTTTT. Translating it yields CASSRPGGGNEKLFF.

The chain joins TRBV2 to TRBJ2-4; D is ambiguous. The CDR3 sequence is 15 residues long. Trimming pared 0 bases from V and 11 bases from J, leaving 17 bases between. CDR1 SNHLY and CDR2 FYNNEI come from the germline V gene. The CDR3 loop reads CASSEAPASQSLQYF. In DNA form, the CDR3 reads TGTGCCAGCAGTGAAGCCCCGGCCTCCCAAAGCCTTCAGTACTTC. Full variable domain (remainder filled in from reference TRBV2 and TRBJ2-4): EPEVTQTPSHQVTQMGQEVILRCVPISNHLYFYWYRQILGQKVEFLVSFYNNEISEKSEIFDDQFSVERPDGSNFTLKIRSTKLEDSAMYFCASSEAPASQSLQYFGAGTRLSVL.

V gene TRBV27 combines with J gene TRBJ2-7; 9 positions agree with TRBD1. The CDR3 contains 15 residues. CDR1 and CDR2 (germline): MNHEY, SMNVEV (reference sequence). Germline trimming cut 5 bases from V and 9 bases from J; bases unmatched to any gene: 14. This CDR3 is CASSPWDRASVRQYF. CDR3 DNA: TGTGCCAGCAGTCCATGGGACAGGGCCTCCGTGAGGCAGTACTTC.

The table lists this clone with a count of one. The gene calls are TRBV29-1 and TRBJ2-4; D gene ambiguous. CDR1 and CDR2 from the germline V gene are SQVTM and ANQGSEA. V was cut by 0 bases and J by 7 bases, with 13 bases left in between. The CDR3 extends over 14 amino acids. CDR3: CSVEEVWADNIQYF. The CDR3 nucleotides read TGCAGCGTTGAAGAGGTGTGGGCCGATAACATTCAGTACTTC.

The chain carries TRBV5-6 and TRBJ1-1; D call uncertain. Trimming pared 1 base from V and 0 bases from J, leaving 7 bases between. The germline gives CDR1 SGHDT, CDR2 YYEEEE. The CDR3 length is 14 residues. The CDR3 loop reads CASSLNRMNTEAFF. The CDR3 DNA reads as TGTGCCAGCAGCTTGAACAGAATGAACACTGAAGCTTTCTTT.

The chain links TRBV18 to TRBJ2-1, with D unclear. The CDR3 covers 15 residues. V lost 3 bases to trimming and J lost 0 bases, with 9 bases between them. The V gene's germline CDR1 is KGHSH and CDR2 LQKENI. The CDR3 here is CASSPVGGSYNEQFF. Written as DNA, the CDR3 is TGTGCCAGCTCACCGGTTGGTGGCTCCTACAATGAGCAGTTCTTC.

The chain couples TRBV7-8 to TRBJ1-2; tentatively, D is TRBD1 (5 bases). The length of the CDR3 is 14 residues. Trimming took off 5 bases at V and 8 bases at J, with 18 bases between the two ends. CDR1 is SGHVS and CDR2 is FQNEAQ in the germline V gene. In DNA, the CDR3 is TGTGCCAGCAGCCGAATTTCGTCCGGGACCGGCTACACCTTC. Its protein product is CASSRISSGTGYTF.

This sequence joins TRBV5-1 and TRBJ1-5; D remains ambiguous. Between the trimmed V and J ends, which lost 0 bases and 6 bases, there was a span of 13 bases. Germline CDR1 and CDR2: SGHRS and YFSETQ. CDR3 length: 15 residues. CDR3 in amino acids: CASSLESGGGQPQHF. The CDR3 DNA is TGCGCCAGCAGCTTGGAATCCGGTGGCGGTCAGCCCCAGCATTTT. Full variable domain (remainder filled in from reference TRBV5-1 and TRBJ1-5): KAGVTQTPRYLIKTRGQQVTLSCSPISGHRSVSWYQQTPGQGLQFLFEYFSETQRNKGNFPGRFSGRQFSNSRSEMNVSTLELGDSALYLCASSLESGGGQPQHFGDGTRLSIL.

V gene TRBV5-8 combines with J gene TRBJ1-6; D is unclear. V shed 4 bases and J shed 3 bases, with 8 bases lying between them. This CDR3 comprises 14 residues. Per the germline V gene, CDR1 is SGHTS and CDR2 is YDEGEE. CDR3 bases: TGTGCCAGCAGCCCGGGAGGCTATAATTCACCCCTCCACTTT. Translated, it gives CASSPGGYNSPLHF.

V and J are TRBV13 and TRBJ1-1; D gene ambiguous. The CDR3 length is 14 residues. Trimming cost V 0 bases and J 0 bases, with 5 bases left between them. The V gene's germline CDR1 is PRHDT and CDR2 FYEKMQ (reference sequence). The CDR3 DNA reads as TGTGCCAGCAGCTTAGGGGGGATGAACACTGAAGCTTTCTTT. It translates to CASSLGGMNTEAFF.

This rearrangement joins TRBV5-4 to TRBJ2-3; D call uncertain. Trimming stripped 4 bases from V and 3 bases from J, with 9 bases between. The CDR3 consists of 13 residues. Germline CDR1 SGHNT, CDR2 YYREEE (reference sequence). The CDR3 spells CASSIWGTDTQYF. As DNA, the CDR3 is TGTGCCAGCAGCATTTGGGGAACAGATACGCAGTATTTT.

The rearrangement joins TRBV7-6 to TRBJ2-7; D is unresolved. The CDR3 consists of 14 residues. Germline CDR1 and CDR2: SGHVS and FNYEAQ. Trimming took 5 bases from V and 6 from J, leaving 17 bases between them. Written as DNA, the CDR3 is TGTGCCAGCAGCCAGGACGGAAGGACCGCCGAGCAGTACTTC. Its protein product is CASSQDGRTAEQYF.

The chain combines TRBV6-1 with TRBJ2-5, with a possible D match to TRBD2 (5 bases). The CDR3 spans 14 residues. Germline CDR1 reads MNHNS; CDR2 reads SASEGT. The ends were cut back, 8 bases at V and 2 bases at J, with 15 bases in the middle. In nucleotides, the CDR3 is TGTGCCAGCGGAGGTAGCTTAACTCAAGAGACCCAGTACTTC. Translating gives CASGGSLTQETQYF.

Written as DNA, the CDR3 is TGCGCCAGCAGCTTAGATGGACAGGGCCGCAATCAGCCCCAGCATTTT. Translating gives CASSLDGQGRNQPQHF. The rearrangement joins TRBV5-1 to TRBJ1-5; 8 nucleotides match TRBD1. With 2 bases clipped from V and 2 bases from J, the junction kept 6 bases outside the gene matches. Germline V gives CDR1 SGHRS, CDR2 YFSETQ. This CDR3 is 16 amino acids long.

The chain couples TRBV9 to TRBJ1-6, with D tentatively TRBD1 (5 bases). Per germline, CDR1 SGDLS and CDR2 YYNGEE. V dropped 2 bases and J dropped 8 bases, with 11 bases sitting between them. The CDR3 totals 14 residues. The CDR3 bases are TGTGCCAGCAGCGTTCGGGACGGCTATTCACCCCTCCACTTT. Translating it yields CASSVRDGYSPLHF.

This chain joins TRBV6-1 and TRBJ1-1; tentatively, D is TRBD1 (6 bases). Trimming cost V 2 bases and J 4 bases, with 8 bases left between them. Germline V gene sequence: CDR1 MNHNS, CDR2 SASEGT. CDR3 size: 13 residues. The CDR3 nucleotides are TGTGCCAGCAGTGAATGGGGGGCCACTGAAGCTTTCTTT. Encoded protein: CASSEWGATEAFF.

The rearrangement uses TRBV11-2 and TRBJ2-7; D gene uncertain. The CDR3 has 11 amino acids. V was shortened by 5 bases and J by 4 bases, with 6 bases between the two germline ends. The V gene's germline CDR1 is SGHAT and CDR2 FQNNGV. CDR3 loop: CASSLQYEQYF. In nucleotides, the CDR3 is TGTGCCAGCAGCCTCCAGTACGAGCAGTACTTC.

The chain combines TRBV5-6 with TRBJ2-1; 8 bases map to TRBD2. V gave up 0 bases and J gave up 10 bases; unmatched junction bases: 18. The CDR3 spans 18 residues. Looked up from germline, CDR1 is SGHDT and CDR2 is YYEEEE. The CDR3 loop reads CASSLVRSSGSKAEEQFF. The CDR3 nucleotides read TGTGCCAGCAGCTTGGTGAGGTCTAGCGGGTCGAAAGCGGAAGAGCAGTTCTTC.